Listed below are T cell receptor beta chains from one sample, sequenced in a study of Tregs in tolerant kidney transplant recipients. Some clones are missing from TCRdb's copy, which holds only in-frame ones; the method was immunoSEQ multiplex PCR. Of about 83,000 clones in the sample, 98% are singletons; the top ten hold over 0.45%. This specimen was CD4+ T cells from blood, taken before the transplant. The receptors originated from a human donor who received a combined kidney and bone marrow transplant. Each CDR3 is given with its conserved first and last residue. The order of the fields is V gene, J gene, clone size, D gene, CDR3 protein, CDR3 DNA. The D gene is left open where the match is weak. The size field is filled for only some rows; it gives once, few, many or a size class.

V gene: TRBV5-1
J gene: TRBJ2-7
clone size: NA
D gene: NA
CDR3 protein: CASSSPGSYEQYF
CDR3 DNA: TGCGCCAGCAGCTCACCGGGGTCCTACGAGCAGTACTTC

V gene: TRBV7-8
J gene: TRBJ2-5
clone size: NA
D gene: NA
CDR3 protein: CASSLRQYQETQYF
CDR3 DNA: TGTGCCAGCAGCTTAAGACAGTACCAAGAGACCCAGTACTTC

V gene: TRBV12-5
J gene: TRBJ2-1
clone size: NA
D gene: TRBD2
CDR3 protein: CASGLAGGIDEQFF
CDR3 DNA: TGTGCTAGTGGTTTGGCGGGGGGGATCGATGAGCAGTTCTTC

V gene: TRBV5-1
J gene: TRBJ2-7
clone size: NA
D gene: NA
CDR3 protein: CASSFGGNSYEQYF
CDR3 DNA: TGCGCCAGCAGCTTCGGGGGTAACTCCTACGAGCAGTACTTC

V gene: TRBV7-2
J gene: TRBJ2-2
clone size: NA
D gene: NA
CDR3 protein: CASSLIPPGLTGELFF
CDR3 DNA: TGTGCCAGCAGCTTAATTCCCCCGGGACTTACCGGGGAGCTGTTTTTT

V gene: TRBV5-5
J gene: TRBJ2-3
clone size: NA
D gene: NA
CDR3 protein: CASSSTTSTDTQYF
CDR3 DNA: TGTGCCAGCAGCTCGACGACTAGCACAGATACGCAGTATTTT

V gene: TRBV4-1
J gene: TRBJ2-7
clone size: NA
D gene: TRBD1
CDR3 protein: CASSHPGQGSYEQYF
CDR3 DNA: TGCGCCAGCAGCCACCCCGGACAGGGGAGCTACGAGCAGTACTTC

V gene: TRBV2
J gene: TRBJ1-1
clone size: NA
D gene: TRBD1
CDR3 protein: CASRATGGWSMNTEAFF
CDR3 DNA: TGTGCCAGCAGAGCTACAGGGGGCTGGAGTATGAACACTGAAGCTTTCTTT

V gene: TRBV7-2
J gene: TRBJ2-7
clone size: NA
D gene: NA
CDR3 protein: CASSPHGGGFYEQYF
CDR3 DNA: TGTGCCAGCAGCCCCCATGGCGGGGGCTTCTACGAGCAGTACTTC

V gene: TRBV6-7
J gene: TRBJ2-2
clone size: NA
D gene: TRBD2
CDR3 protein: CASSYPLREGKANTGELFF
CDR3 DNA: TGTGCCAGCAGTTACCCCCTCCGGGAGGGTAAGGCGAACACCGGGGAGCTGTTTTTT

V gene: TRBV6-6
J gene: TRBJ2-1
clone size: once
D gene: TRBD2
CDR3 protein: CASSSRGASGYNEQFF
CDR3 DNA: TGTGCCAGCAGCTCCCGGGGTGCTAGCGGTTACAATGAGCAGTTCTTC

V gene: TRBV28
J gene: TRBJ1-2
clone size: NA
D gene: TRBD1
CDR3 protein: CASRGQGEGWRVYGYTF
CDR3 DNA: TGTGCCAGCAGAGGACAGGGCGAAGGATGGAGGGTCTATGGCTACACCTTC

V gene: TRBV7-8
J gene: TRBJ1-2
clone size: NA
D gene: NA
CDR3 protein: CASSLDGRGYGYTF
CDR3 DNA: TGTGCCAGCAGCTTAGACGGCAGGGGATATGGCTACACCTTC

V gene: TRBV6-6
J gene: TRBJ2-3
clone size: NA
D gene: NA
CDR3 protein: CASTRVLGDTQYF
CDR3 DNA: TGTGCCAGCACGCGGGTCCTCGGGGATACGCAGTATTTT

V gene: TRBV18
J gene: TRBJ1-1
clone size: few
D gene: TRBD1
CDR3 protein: CASSPDRDVNEAFF
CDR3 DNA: TGTGCCAGCTCACCCGACAGGGACGTGAACGAAGCTTTCTTT

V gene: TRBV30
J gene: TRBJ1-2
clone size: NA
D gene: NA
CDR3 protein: CAWTAREDYGYTF
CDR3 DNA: TGTGCCTGGACTGCCCGGGAGGACTATGGCTACACCTTC

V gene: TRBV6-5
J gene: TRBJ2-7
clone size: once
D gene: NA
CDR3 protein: CASSYSPKSSYEQYF
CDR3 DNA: TGTGCCAGCAGTTACAGTCCTAAGAGCTCCTACGAGCAGTACTTC

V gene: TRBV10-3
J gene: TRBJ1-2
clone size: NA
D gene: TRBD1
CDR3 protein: CAISWDRVMGYTF
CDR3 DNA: TGTGCCATCAGCTGGGACAGGGTGATGGGCTACACCTTC

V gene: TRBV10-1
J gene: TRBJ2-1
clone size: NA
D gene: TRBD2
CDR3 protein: CAKPTSGGYNEQFF
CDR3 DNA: TGCGCCAAGCCGACTAGCGGGGGATACAATGAGCAGTTCTTC

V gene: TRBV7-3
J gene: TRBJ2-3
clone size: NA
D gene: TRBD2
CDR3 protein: CASSSLAGGDTQYF
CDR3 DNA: TGTGCCAGCAGCTCCTTAGCGGGGGGAGATACGCAGTATTTT

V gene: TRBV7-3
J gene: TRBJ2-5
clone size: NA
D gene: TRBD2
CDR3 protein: CASSLGAGVETQYF
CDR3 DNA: TGTGCCAGCAGCTTAGGAGCGGGAGTTGAGACCCAGTACTTC

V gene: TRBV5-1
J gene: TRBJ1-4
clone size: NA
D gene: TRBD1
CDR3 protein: CASSNLGTGDEKLFF
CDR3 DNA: TGCGCCAGCAGCAACCTAGGGACAGGGGATGAAAAACTGTTTTTT

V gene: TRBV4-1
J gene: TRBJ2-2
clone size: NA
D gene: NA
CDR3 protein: CASSQDWGVDTGELFF
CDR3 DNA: TGCGCCAGCAGCCAAGATTGGGGGGTGGACACCGGGGAGCTGTTTTTT

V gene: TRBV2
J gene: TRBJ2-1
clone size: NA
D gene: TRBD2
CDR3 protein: CASTGTRNFYNEQFF
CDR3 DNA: TGTGCCAGCACGGGGACTAGGAATTTCTACAATGAGCAGTTCTTC